The clone carrying this T cell receptor beta chain was observed a few times. Its antigen is not known. Kept together in coculture, the mixed lymphocyte reaction cells spent approximately 6 days at 37°C. The CDR3 is made up of 14 amino acids. CDR1 is MGHRA and CDR2 is YSYEKL in the germline V gene. With 1 base clipped from V and 4 bases from J, the junction kept 4 bases outside the gene matches. The data derive from a study of siplizumab effects on memory and regulatory T cells. Study-wide background: Pairing was applied to the mixed lymphocyte reactions, which contained siplizumab at 0.8 to 1 ug/mL or no drug.

Sequenced by immunoSEQ multiplex PCR; TCRdb stores in-frame clones only, minus some. The sample contains thousands of clones, around a third of which appear only once. The chain joins TRBV4-1 to TRBJ2-7, with 7 positions matching TRBD2. The TCR originated in a human donor in good health; the cells came from an allogeneic mixed lymphocyte reaction. Input material: CFSE-low (dividing) CD8+ T cells sorted from an allogeneic mixed lymphocyte reaction. In nucleotides, the CDR3 is TGCGCCAGCAGCCAAGCGCGGGAGCGTTACGAGCAGTACTTC. It is translated as CASSQARERYEQYF.